This TCR beta chain was sequenced in a study of T cells in Graves' hyperthyroidism and ophthalmopathy. From germline, CDR1 is GTSNPN and CDR2 SVGIG (reference sequence). The germline V and J ends were trimmed by 2 bases and 4 bases, with 14 bases remaining between them. The CDR3 is 14 residues long. At least ten counts were recorded for this clonotype. The TCR beta CDR3 regions underwent amplification using RNA transcripts as the source. The HTBI primer set drove a first-round RT-PCR of the TCR CDR3. TCRdb used MiXCR to reprocess the multiplex PCR reads, holding one entry per CDR3 protein. The table records over 500,000 distinct CDR3 sequences, less than 15% of them present only once.

The J gene is TRBJ1-1, the V gene TRBV30; D remains ambiguous. The source of this sequence is a woman in her 40s with Graves' hyperthyroidism. Specimen: blood. CDR3 sequence reads: CAWSTTTRGTEAFF. The CDR3 DNA sequence: TGTGCCTGGAGTACGACAACCCGGGGCACTGAAGCTTTCTTT.